A selection of T cell receptor beta chains follows, all from one sample in a study of long-term antiretroviral therapy in people with HIV. Produced via immunoSEQ multiplex PCR; TCRdb's table is partial and in-frame only. The sample lists 25,000 to 35,000 clones, almost 95% occurring once. The source was unsorted PBMCs, collected just over 7.2 years after starting antiretroviral therapy. These receptor sequences come from a man aged 45-65 years with HIV. Each CDR3 is given with its conserved first and last residue. The order of the fields is CDR3 length, D gene, J gene, V gene, clone size, CDR3 protein, CDR3 DNA. The D gene is left open where the match is weak. Rows may omit the clone size; those that give it use once, few, many or a size class.

13	.	TRBJ1-5	TRBV30	.	CAWSLTGTQPQHF	TGTGCCTGGAGTCTAACAGGGACCCAGCCCCAGCATTTT
20	.	TRBJ1-1	TRBV27	.	CASSLSMRGPAYRGNTEAFF	TGTGCCAGCAGTTTATCGATGAGGGGCCCCGCGTACCGGGGGAACACTGAAGCTTTCTTT
15	.	TRBJ2-1	TRBV7-6	.	CASSLGTFTYNEQFF	TGTGCCAGCAGCCTGGGGACTTTTACCTACAATGAGCAGTTCTTC
15	TRBD2	TRBJ2-1	TRBV30	.	CAWSGAGGRRNEQFF	TGTGCCTGGAGTGGCGCGGGGGGGCGTAGGAATGAGCAGTTCTTC
14	TRBD1	TRBJ2-7	TRBV5-1	.	CASRTTGGIYEQYF	TGCGCCAGCAGGACGACAGGGGGAATATACGAGCAGTACTTC
13	.	TRBJ2-3	TRBV28	.	CASSLRNTDTQYF	TGTGCCAGCAGTTTAAGGAATACAGATACGCAGTATTTT
16	.	TRBJ1-4	TRBV10-3	once	CAISESQGQGNEKLFF	TGTGCCATCAGTGAATCTCAAGGGCAGGGTAATGAAAAACTGTTTTTT
15	.	TRBJ1-4	TRBV5-1	.	CASSTGPSTNEKLFF	TGCGCCAGCAGCACAGGACCCTCAACTAATGAAAAACTGTTTTTT
10	.	TRBJ2-3	TRBV2	once	CASSGEMQYF	TGTGCCAGCAGTGGGGAGATGCAGTATTTT
12	.	TRBJ1-1	TRBV11-2	.	CASSYYDGEAFF	TGTGCCAGCAGCTACTACGACGGTGAAGCTTTCTTT